Sequencing of this T cell receptor (beta chain) was carried out in a study of T cell repertoires in cytomegalovirus infection. Study outcomes and limitations: HLA-C-restricted CMV-specific TCR beta clonotypes prevailed in the ex vivo response.

A single record per CDR3 protein comes from TCRdb applying MiXCR to the reads. The sample lists some 920,000 distinct CDR3 sequences, around 31% occurring once. Per germline, CDR1 SEHNR and CDR2 FQNEAQ (reference sequence). This CDR3 has 11 residues. V was cut by 5 bases and J by 12 bases, with 10 bases left in between. There are a few counts of this clonotype. Antigen: not known. This sequence joins TRBV7-9 and TRBJ1-4; D is undetermined. The sample consisted of cultured CD8+ T cells from PBMCs, taken from culture after CMV antigen stimulation. This clonotype originated in a human donor in good health (CMV status not recorded). Some clones in this sample may be carry-over from other donors' samples. Here the CDR3 DNA reads TGTGCCAGCAGCGAGGGTGTGCAACTGTTTTTT. This codes for CASSEGVQLFF.